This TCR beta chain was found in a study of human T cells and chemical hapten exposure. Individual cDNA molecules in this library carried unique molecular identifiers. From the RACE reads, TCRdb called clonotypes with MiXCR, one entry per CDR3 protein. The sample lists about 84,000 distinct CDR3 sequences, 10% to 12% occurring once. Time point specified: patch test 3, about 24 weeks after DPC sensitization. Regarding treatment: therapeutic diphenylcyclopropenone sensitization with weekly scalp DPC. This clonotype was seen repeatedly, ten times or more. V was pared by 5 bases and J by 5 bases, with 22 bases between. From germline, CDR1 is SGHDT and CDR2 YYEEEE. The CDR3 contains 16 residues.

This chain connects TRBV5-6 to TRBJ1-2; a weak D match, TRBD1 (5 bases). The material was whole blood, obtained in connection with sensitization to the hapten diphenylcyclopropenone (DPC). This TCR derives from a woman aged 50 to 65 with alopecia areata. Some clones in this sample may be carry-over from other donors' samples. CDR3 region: CASSPRGQGERYGYTF. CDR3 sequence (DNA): TGTGCCAGCAGTCCCAGAGGGCAGGGTGAGAGGTATGGCTACACCTTC. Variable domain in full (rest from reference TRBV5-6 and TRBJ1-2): DAGVTQSPTHLIKTRGQQVTLRCSPKSGHDTVSWYQQALGQGPQFIFQYYEEEERQRGNFPDRFSGHQFPNYSSELNVNALLLGDSALYLCASSPRGQGERYGYTFGSGTRLTVV.